In its sample, the clone carrying this T cell receptor (beta chain) was seen a few times. This entry belongs to a study of T-cell reconstitution after alpha-beta-depleted transplantation in children. V lost 0 bases and J lost 3, with 8 bases in between. Germline CDR1 reads DFQATT; CDR2 reads SNEGSKA (reference sequence). This CDR3 has 13 amino acids. Unique molecular identifiers were incorporated during preparation of the TCRbeta library. MiXCR, run by TCRdb on the PCR reads, gives a single entry per CDR3 protein. This sample has some 390,000 distinct CDR3 sequences, with around 21% found just once. This sequence originates from a human donor who donated a stem cell graft to a child with acute myeloid leukemia. This material consisted of PBMCs from the stem cell graft donor, taken from the stem cell graft. This chain joins TRBV20-1 and TRBJ2-5; D may correspond to TRBD1 or TRBD2 (5 bases each). The DNA of the CDR3 is TGCAGTGCTAGAGATTTGGGGGAAGAGACCCAGTACTTC. This sequence encodes CSARDLGEETQYF.